These T cell receptor beta chains were read from a single sample in a study of cytomegalovirus exposure and HLA in healthy donors. Measured with immunoSEQ multiplex PCR; TCRdb has only the in-frame clones, and not every one. The sample lists approximately 74,000 clones, 55% to 75% seen once, with roughly 5.6% in the top ten. Specimen: PBMCs. The receptors stem from a young man in good health and CMV-seropositive. The CDR3 runs from the conserved cysteine through the conserved F or W. The order of the fields is D gene, V gene, clone size, CDR3 length, J gene, CDR3 protein, CDR3 DNA. The D gene is left open where the match is weak. Size is omitted from some rows. Given values are once, few, many or a class for expanded clones.

D gene: TRBD1; V gene: TRBV19; clone size: few; CDR3 length: 14; J gene: TRBJ2-1; CDR3 protein: CASSQGTNYNEQFF; CDR3 DNA: TGTGCCAGTTCACAGGGGACGAACTACAATGAGCAGTTCTTC
D gene: NA; V gene: TRBV6-5; clone size: NA; CDR3 length: 14; J gene: TRBJ2-3; CDR3 protein: CASSYSEGTDTQYF; CDR3 DNA: TGTGCCAGCAGTTACTCGGAGGGAACAGATACGCAGTATTTT
D gene: TRBD1; V gene: TRBV6-6; clone size: many; CDR3 length: 15; J gene: TRBJ1-4; CDR3 protein: CASSRGTGENEKLFF; CDR3 DNA: TGTGCCAGCAGCCGAGGGACAGGGGAGAATGAAAAACTGTTTTTT
D gene: TRBD1; V gene: TRBV5-1; clone size: few; CDR3 length: 15; J gene: TRBJ2-5; CDR3 protein: CASSLQGAIGETQYF; CDR3 DNA: TGCGCCAGCAGCCTACAGGGGGCAATCGGGGAGACCCAGTACTTC
D gene: NA; V gene: TRBV28; clone size: NA; CDR3 length: 14; J gene: TRBJ2-5; CDR3 protein: CASSLERPKETQYF; CDR3 DNA: TGTGCCAGCAGTTTAGAGCGGCCGAAAGAGACCCAGTACTTC
D gene: TRBD2; V gene: TRBV2; clone size: NA; CDR3 length: 16; J gene: TRBJ2-3; CDR3 protein: CASISGGRGAPDTQYF; CDR3 DNA: TGTGCCAGCATAAGCGGGGGGCGCGGGGCGCCAGATACGCAGTATTTT
D gene: TRBD1; V gene: TRBV4-1; clone size: NA; CDR3 length: 15; J gene: TRBJ1-2; CDR3 protein: CASSQGPGQFYGYTF; CDR3 DNA: TGCGCCAGCAGCCAAGGACCGGGACAGTTCTATGGCTACACCTTC
D gene: NA; V gene: TRBV2; clone size: NA; CDR3 length: 12; J gene: TRBJ2-1; CDR3 protein: CASSARRNEQFF; CDR3 DNA: TGTGCCAGCAGTGCGAGGAGAAATGAGCAGTTCTTC
D gene: TRBD1; V gene: TRBV10-3; clone size: NA; CDR3 length: 15; J gene: TRBJ2-3; CDR3 protein: CAILQGESATDTQYF; CDR3 DNA: TGTGCCATCCTCCAGGGGGAGTCAGCCACAGATACGCAGTATTTT
D gene: TRBD2; V gene: TRBV30; clone size: once; CDR3 length: 12; J gene: TRBJ2-5; CDR3 protein: CAWSPREGGHDF; CDR3 DNA: TGTGCCTGGAGCCCACGGGAGGGGGGTCACGACTTC
D gene: NA; V gene: TRBV6-4; clone size: few; CDR3 length: 14; J gene: TRBJ2-1; CDR3 protein: CASSDSLSADKQFF; CDR3 DNA: TGTGCCAGCAGTGACTCTCTTAGCGCGGATAAGCAGTTCTTC
D gene: NA; V gene: TRBV5-1; clone size: NA; CDR3 length: 16; J gene: TRBJ2-7; CDR3 protein: CASSLEVATDAYEQYF; CDR3 DNA: TGCGCCAGCAGCCTGGAGGTTGCGACTGACGCGTACGAGCAGTACTTC
D gene: TRBD2; V gene: TRBV4-3; clone size: few; CDR3 length: 17; J gene: TRBJ2-3; CDR3 protein: CASSQERTSGRTDTQYF; CDR3 DNA: TGCGCCAGCAGCCAAGAAAGGACTAGCGGTCGGACAGATACGCAGTATTTT
D gene: TRBD2; V gene: TRBV27; clone size: NA; CDR3 length: 19; J gene: TRBJ2-2; CDR3 protein: CASSRLGLAGGTNTGELFF; CDR3 DNA: TGTGCCAGCAGCAGACTGGGGCTAGCGGGGGGGACGAACACCGGGGAGCTGTTTTTT
D gene: TRBD1; V gene: TRBV10-3; clone size: NA; CDR3 length: 13; J gene: TRBJ2-5; CDR3 protein: CATRDSIQETQYF; CDR3 DNA: TGTGCCACAAGGGACAGCATACAAGAGACCCAGTACTTC
D gene: NA; V gene: TRBV5-1; clone size: few; CDR3 length: 14; J gene: TRBJ1-5; CDR3 protein: CASSLEGGNQPQHF; CDR3 DNA: TGCGCCAGCAGCTTAGAGGGCGGAAATCAGCCCCAGCATTTT
D gene: NA; V gene: TRBV14; clone size: NA; CDR3 length: 13; J gene: TRBJ1-5; CDR3 protein: CASSQDRGQPQHF; CDR3 DNA: TGTGCCAGCAGCCAAGATCGGGGTCAGCCCCAGCATTTT
D gene: NA; V gene: TRBV13; clone size: NA; CDR3 length: 14; J gene: TRBJ2-7; CDR3 protein: CASSYSEAGDEQYF; CDR3 DNA: TGTGCCAGCAGCTACAGTGAAGCCGGCGACGAGCAGTACTTC
D gene: NA; V gene: TRBV7-6; clone size: few; CDR3 length: 15; J gene: TRBJ1-4; CDR3 protein: CASSLETSTNEKLFF; CDR3 DNA: TGTGCCAGCAGCTTGGAGACTTCAACTAATGAAAAACTGTTTTTT
D gene: TRBD1; V gene: TRBV9; clone size: NA; CDR3 length: 14; J gene: TRBJ2-3; CDR3 protein: CASSVADRGDTQYF; CDR3 DNA: TGTGCCAGCAGCGTAGCAGACAGGGGAGATACGCAGTATTTT
D gene: NA; V gene: TRBV10-3; clone size: few; CDR3 length: 15; J gene: TRBJ2-7; CDR3 protein: CAISARREASYEQYF; CDR3 DNA: TGTGCCATCAGTGCGCGCAGGGAAGCTTCCTACGAGCAGTACTTC
D gene: NA; V gene: TRBV6-6; clone size: NA; CDR3 length: 15; J gene: TRBJ1-1; CDR3 protein: CASSYSVSQGRQAFF; CDR3 DNA: TGTGCCAGCAGTTACTCCGTATCTCAGGGCCGACAAGCTTTCTTT
D gene: TRBD1; V gene: TRBV27; clone size: NA; CDR3 length: 14; J gene: TRBJ1-2; CDR3 protein: CASSPRTGNYGYTF; CDR3 DNA: TGTGCCAGCAGTCCCCGGACAGGGAACTATGGCTACACCTTC
D gene: TRBD2; V gene: TRBV29-1; clone size: NA; CDR3 length: 14; J gene: TRBJ2-2; CDR3 protein: CSVGGRAHGGELFF; CDR3 DNA: TGCAGCGTTGGCGGGAGGGCCCATGGCGGGGAGCTGTTTTTT
D gene: NA; V gene: TRBV5-1; clone size: NA; CDR3 length: 17; J gene: TRBJ2-7; CDR3 protein: CASSFDQIDKPSYEQYF; CDR3 DNA: TGCGCCAGCAGCTTCGACCAAATAGACAAGCCTTCCTACGAGCAGTACTTC
D gene: NA; V gene: TRBV14; clone size: NA; CDR3 length: 16; J gene: TRBJ1-2; CDR3 protein: CASSQDSGSANYGYTF; CDR3 DNA: TGTGCCAGCAGCCAAGATTCGGGATCTGCTAACTATGGCTACACCTTC
D gene: NA; V gene: TRBV2; clone size: NA; CDR3 length: 12; J gene: TRBJ1-2; CDR3 protein: CASSATGYGYTF; CDR3 DNA: TGTGCCAGCAGTGCTACAGGTTATGGCTACACCTTC
D gene: NA; V gene: TRBV11-2; clone size: NA; CDR3 length: 16; J gene: TRBJ2-2; CDR3 protein: CASSFGTHANTGELFF; CDR3 DNA: TGTGCCAGCAGCTTCGGGACACATGCGAACACCGGGGAGCTGTTTTTT
D gene: TRBD1; V gene: TRBV19; clone size: few; CDR3 length: 13; J gene: TRBJ1-2; CDR3 protein: CASTEDRLDGYTF; CDR3 DNA: TGTGCCAGTACCGAGGACAGGCTAGATGGCTACACCTTC
D gene: NA; V gene: TRBV7-2; clone size: few; CDR3 length: 17; J gene: TRBJ2-3; CDR3 protein: CASSLETGISSTDTQYF; CDR3 DNA: TGTGCCAGCAGCTTAGAGACAGGAATCTCTAGCACAGATACGCAGTATTTT
D gene: TRBD2; V gene: TRBV28; clone size: once; CDR3 length: 16; J gene: TRBJ2-3; CDR3 protein: CASRALGRGGADTQYF; CDR3 DNA: TGTGCCAGCAGGGCCTTAGGGAGGGGAGGGGCAGATACGCAGTATTTT
D gene: TRBD2; V gene: TRBV4-3; clone size: NA; CDR3 length: 20; J gene: TRBJ2-3; CDR3 protein: CASSQDLRGRSSGRTDTQYF; CDR3 DNA: TGCGCCAGCAGCCAAGATCTAAGGGGGCGGTCTAGCGGGAGGACAGATACGCAGTATTTT
D gene: TRBD1; V gene: TRBV19; clone size: few; CDR3 length: 13; J gene: TRBJ2-7; CDR3 protein: CASVGQAPYEQYF; CDR3 DNA: TGTGCCAGTGTCGGACAGGCGCCTTACGAGCAGTACTTC
D gene: NA; V gene: TRBV29-1; clone size: NA; CDR3 length: 13; J gene: TRBJ2-4; CDR3 protein: CSARKQGKNIQYF; CDR3 DNA: TGCAGCGCAAGGAAGCAGGGGAAAAACATTCAGTACTTC
D gene: TRBD1; V gene: TRBV5-1; clone size: few; CDR3 length: 14; J gene: TRBJ1-1; CDR3 protein: CASSSGQGATEAFF; CDR3 DNA: TGCGCCAGCAGCTCGGGACAGGGGGCAACTGAAGCTTTCTTT
D gene: TRBD2; V gene: TRBV27; clone size: once; CDR3 length: 15; J gene: TRBJ2-7; CDR3 protein: CASSPSGGARDEQYF; CDR3 DNA: TGTGCCAGCAGCCCTAGCGGGGGGGCCCGGGACGAGCAGTACTTC
D gene: NA; V gene: TRBV5-1; clone size: NA; CDR3 length: 14; J gene: TRBJ2-7; CDR3 protein: CASSFTGQTYEQYF; CDR3 DNA: TGCGCCAGCAGCTTTACGGGACAAACTTACGAGCAGTACTTC
D gene: NA; V gene: TRBV7-9; clone size: few; CDR3 length: 14; J gene: TRBJ2-5; CDR3 protein: CASSFWAGQETQYF; CDR3 DNA: TGTGCCAGCAGCTTCTGGGCGGGTCAAGAGACCCAGTACTTC
D gene: TRBD1; V gene: TRBV15; clone size: NA; CDR3 length: 17; J gene: TRBJ2-3; CDR3 protein: CATSEGTGQGPKDTQYF; CDR3 DNA: TGTGCCACCAGCGAAGGGACGGGACAGGGTCCCAAAGATACGCAGTATTTT
D gene: NA; V gene: TRBV9; clone size: NA; CDR3 length: 15; J gene: TRBJ2-7; CDR3 protein: CASSRSWGLSYEQYF; CDR3 DNA: TGTGCCAGCAGCCGCAGTTGGGGCCTTTCCTACGAGCAGTACTTC